This T cell receptor (beta chain) was captured by sequencing in a study of memory CD4+ T cells and cytomegalovirus serostatus (dated by TCRdb to 2018 to 2020). Turning to the overall study: The cohort included approximately 35 healthy adults from Belgium, of whom 9 were CMV seropositive and roughly 24 were CMV seronegative. The study sequenced CD4+ memory TCRbeta repertoires of a Belgian cohort with known cytomegalovirus serostatus to replicate a published TCR-based CMV serostatus classifier. General findings and caveats noted by the study authors: The results were interpreted as suggesting that the CMV-associated TCR signature is mostly present in the CD4+ memory repertoire. The original-framework classifier achieved a median bootstrapped AUC of about 0.94 with a 95% CI of 0.76-1.00 on the Belgian cohort. For CMV serostatus prediction, a median bootstrapped AUC of 0.95 was reached with the original framework, and a median bootstrapped AUC of around 0.89 was reached with a US-trained random forest. Among the 150 or so previously reported CMV-associated TCRbeta sequences, some 69 showed up in the CD4+ memory repertoires, with each one found in between one and five individuals. Unlike the original study, which covered naive and memory CD4+ and CD8+ populations, the Belgian study sequenced only CD4+CD45RO+ memory cells.

CDR1 is given as SGDLS and CDR2 as YYNGEE, both from the germline V gene. Trimming removed 0 bases from V and 11 bases from J; the gene matches leave 3 bases unexplained. From the cysteine up to the phenylalanine, the CDR3 has a length of 14 residues. Of the read, only the CDR3 DNA is kept; its 42 bases are in frame from base 1. A FACSAria II was used to sort memory CD4+ T cells, defined as single viable CD3+CD4+CD8-CD45RO+ cells. To determine CMV serostatus, a Roche Elecsys assay was used that detects serum IgG against CMV pp150, pp28, p38 and p52. Once the samples were thawed, total CD4+ T cells were enriched through positive selection using CD4 magnetic microbeads. Samples originated from another study that specifically interrogated the CD4+ T cell memory repertoire. Peripheral blood mononuclear cells were isolated and cryopreserved according to standard operating procedures, and serum was kept at -80 degrees C. The staining used CD3-PerCP (BW264/56), CD4-APC (RPA-T4), CD45RO-PE (UCHT1) and CD8-Pacific Orange (3B5) antibodies, and Sytox blue was used to exclude non-viable cells.

Genomic DNA was extracted from sorted cells with the Quick-DNA Microprep Kit. Amplification of TCRbeta DNA was done with the immunoSEQ hsTCRbeta kit, following the protocol from the manufacturer. An Illumina MiSeq instrument was used to sequence the TCRbeta libraries. In the authors' own workflow: Following removal of out-of-frame sequences, some 2 million distinct TCRbeta sequences were retained, with an average of roughly 62,000 per individual. Each individual was scored using the number of approximately 160 previously reported CMV-associated TCRbeta sequences that the individual carried and the total number of productive distinct TCRbeta sequences. A beta-binomial model was reimplemented in Python, and scikit-learn random forests with default parameters were trained on data from the US cohort. On the Belgian cohort, classifier performance was reported as the median AUC, along with percentile confidence intervals, across 10,000 bootstrap iterations. Here the immuneACCESS table is served through TCRdb, limited to in-frame sequences with V and J called. Missing clones are a known gap in these copies; in checked studies unresolved V genes cover under half, and the rest lacks a known reason. The V and J calls and the clone size are those of that table, but D and trimming were determined from the DNA. This sample is represented by over 65,000 clones; approximately 80% of them were singletons. Around 0.73% of the sample lies in the top ten.

Worth noting for this clone: Its antigen is not yet known. Qualities for individual bases were not recorded, and no much larger clone is one base off.

This sequence originates from an adult in good health and CMV-seronegative. The sequencing sample was made of memory CD4+ T cells from blood. The sequence links TRBV9 to TRBJ2-1, with 12 bases matching TRBD2. At the DNA level, the sequence is TGTGCCAGCAGCGTAGGACTAGCGGGGGTGAAGCAGTTCTTC. Its amino acids are CASSVGLAGVKQFF.